Presented here are 10 T cell receptor beta chains from one specimen sequenced in a study of radiotherapy plus CTLA-4 blockade in lung cancer. Clones were sequenced by immunoSEQ multiplex PCR, and TCRdb holds only the in-frame ones, with some missing. The sample records tens of thousands of clones, around 86% being singletons. The sample in question was peripheral blood, obtained from a patient treated with radiotherapy plus ipilimumab. The origin of the receptors is a human donor with non-small cell lung cancer that progressed on radiotherapy plus ipilimumab.

V is TRBV18 and J is TRBJ1-2; tentative D call: TRBD1 (6 bases). Germline V CDR1 and CDR2: KGHSH, LQKENI. CDR3 length: 15 residues. V lost 3 bases and J 2 bases, leaving 13 bases between the germline ends. The CDR3 nucleotides are TGTGCCAGCTCACCTATTGGACAGCCGAACTATGGCTACACCTTC. Protein product: CASSPIGQPNYGYTF.

This clone was observed a handful of times. The chain combines TRBV14 with TRBJ2-1; 9 bases fit TRBD1. The ends lost 4 bases at V and 5 bases at J; junction bases unmatched: 6. Germline V gives CDR1 SGHDN, CDR2 FVKESK. The CDR3 is made up of 15 amino acids. The CDR3: CASSRGTGYNNEQFF. The CDR3 DNA follows: TGTGCCAGCAGCCGGGGGACAGGGTATAACAATGAGCAGTTCTTC.

In its sample, this clone was seen a few times. The chain couples TRBV30 to TRBJ2-1; TRBD1 or TRBD2 may be the D gene (5 bases each). The CDR3 sequence is 16 residues long. CDR1 and CDR2 (germline): GTSNPN, SVGIG (reference sequence). V was shortened by 4 bases and J by 5 bases, with 21 bases between the two germline ends. CDR3: CAWIFGVRGSNNEQFF. The CDR3 nucleotides are TGTGCCTGGATTTTCGGGGTGAGGGGATCTAACAATGAGCAGTTCTTC.

The V gene is TRBV29-1, the J gene TRBJ1-5; perhaps TRBD1 as D (6 bases). V dropped 4 bases and J dropped 6 bases, with 13 bases sitting between them. Germline V CDR1 and CDR2: SQVTM, ANQGSEA. The CDR3 is 13 residues long. CDR3 sequence: CSVGQGRGQPQHF. The CDR3 DNA reads as TGCAGCGTTGGGCAGGGGCGCGGTCAGCCCCAGCATTTT. Based on the CDR3 plus reference TRBV29-1 and TRBJ1-5, the full variable domain is SAVISQKPSRDICQRGTSLTIQCQVDSQVTMMFWYRQQPGQSLTLIATANQGSEATYESGFVIDKFPISRPNLTFSTLTVSNMSPEDSSIYLCSVGQGRGQPQHFGDGTRLSIL.

The rearrangement uses TRBV7-8 and TRBJ1-5, with TRBD1 matching over 8 bases. V dropped 5 bases and J dropped 4; count of bases not matched to a gene: 22. Germline CDR1 is SGHVS and CDR2 is FQNEAQ. CDR3 length: 20 amino acids. In DNA form, the CDR3 reads TGTGCCAGCAGCCCCTTAAGGAGAATCGCGAGACAGGGGTCAAATCAGCCCCAGCATTTT. It codes for CASSPLRRIARQGSNQPQHF.

The chain couples TRBV5-5 to TRBJ2-7; D possibly corresponds to TRBD2 (6 bases). Trimming left V 0 bases short and J 4 bases short, with 17 bases between. Germline loops: CDR1 SGHKS, CDR2 YYEKEE (reference sequence). The length of the CDR3 is 16 residues. In nucleotides, the CDR3 is TGTGCCAGCAGCTTGGTGGGAGGCAGCAAGGTGTACGAGCAGTACGTC. This sequence encodes CASSLVGGSKVYEQYV.

The V call is TRBV2, the J call TRBJ2-4, with 7 bases lining up with TRBD1. Germline values: CDR1 SNHLY, CDR2 FYNNEI. The CDR3 loop spans 14 amino acids. V trimming: 3 bases; J trimming: 6 bases; junction bases outside the gene matches: 5. This CDR3 is CASSETGMGNIQYF. In DNA form, the CDR3 reads TGTGCCAGCAGTGAGACAGGGATGGGAAACATTCAGTACTTC.

CDR3 DNA sequence: TGTGCCAGCATAGGGAACTATGGCTACACCTTC. This encodes CASIGNYGYTF. This sequence joins TRBV27 and TRBJ1-2; D uncertain. Germline values: CDR1 MNHEY, CDR2 SMNVEV (reference sequence). This CDR3 contains 11 residues. V dropped 7 bases and J dropped 2 bases, with 5 bases sitting between them.

J is TRBJ2-2 and V is TRBV28, with TRBD2 identical over 10 bases. Germline-derived CDR1 and CDR2 are MDHEN and SYDVKM. The CDR3 consists of 14 residues. After removal of 8 bases from V and 7 bases from J, the junction contained 7 bases not matched to a gene. This chain's CDR3 is CASSSGSKNGELFF. The DNA for the CDR3 is TGTGCCAGCTCTAGCGGGAGTAAGAACGGGGAGCTGTTTTTT.

This clone was counted once. This chain links TRBV29-1 with TRBJ1-5, with TRBD1 matching over 9 bases. The CDR3 is 13 residues long. With V trimmed by 6 bases and J by 5 bases, 5 bases remained unmatched. Germline assignment: CDR1 SQVTM and CDR2 ANQGSEA. In DNA, the CDR3 is TGCAGCGTGCAAACAGGGGGCGATCAGCCCCAGCATTTT. Protein sequence: CSVQTGGDQPQHF.